These 25 T cell receptor beta chains originate from one sample sequenced in a study of T cells in Graves' hyperthyroidism and ophthalmopathy. Amplification targeted TCR beta CDR3 regions from RNA transcripts. During a first-round RT-PCR of the TCR CDR3, the HTBI primer set was used. In TCRdb, the multiplex PCR reads were re-called with MiXCR into one record per CDR3 protein. The sample includes tens of thousands of distinct CDR3 sequences, roughly 50% of them seen just once. The specimen was blood. These receptors were obtained from an older woman with Graves' ophthalmopathy.

V and J are TRBV2 and TRBJ2-5; 10 bases are a match to TRBD2. The trim removed 5 bases at V and 3 bases at J, leaving 3 bases unmatched. The CDR3 has 14 residues. Germline V gene lookup returns CDR1 SNHLY and CDR2 FYNNEI. The DNA of the CDR3 is TGTGCCAGCAGTCGGAGCGGGAGGGAAGAGACCCAGTACTTC. It yields the protein CASSRSGREETQYF. The full variable domain, in which reference TRBV2 and TRBJ2-5 provide the parts outside the CDR3, is EPEVTQTPSHQVTQMGQEVILRCVPISNHLYFYWYRQILGQKVEFLVSFYNNEISEKSEIFDDQFSVERPDGSNFTLKIRSTKLEDSAMYFCASSRSGREETQYFGPGTRLLVL.

This clonotype was detected only a few times. The CDR3 spells CASSQEGEGSDFTETQYF. CDR3 DNA sequence: TGTGCCAGCAGCCAAGAGGGGGAAGGTAGCGACTTCACAGAGACCCAGTACTTC. The V call is TRBV3-2, the J call TRBJ2-5; the table gives TRBD1 as D, unverified against the DNA. TRBV3-2 is recorded as a pseudogene. The CDR3 extends over 18 amino acids.

This clonotype occurred many times. This chain connects TRBV7-2 to TRBJ2-2; D is unresolved. Germline CDR1 reads SGHTA; CDR2 reads FQGNSA. The CDR3 totals 14 residues. V was pared by 0 bases and J by 5 bases, with 7 bases between. CDR3 amino acids: CASSLAPVTGELFF. Here the CDR3 DNA reads TGTGCCAGCAGCTTAGCTCCAGTAACCGGGGAGCTGTTTTTT.

This clonotype was seen ten or more times. The genes are TRBV19 and TRBJ1-5; D remains ambiguous. V was cut by 3 bases and J by 5 bases, with 8 bases left in between. Germline V gene sequence: CDR1 LNHDA, CDR2 SQIVND (reference sequence). There are 13 residues in the CDR3. The CDR3 loop is CASSIKVYQPQHF. In DNA form, the CDR3 reads TGTGCCAGTAGTATTAAGGTTTATCAGCCCCAGCATTTT.

This clonotype was detected a few times. One end of the junction varies from germline; a read error may be responsible. This chain uses TRBV5-1 with TRBJ2-1; D uncertain. This CDR3 has 13 residues. Germline CDR1 SGHRS, CDR2 YFSETQ. For the CDR3, the DNA is TGCGCTAGCAGCTTGCAGAGGTACAATGAGCAGTTCTTC. Encoded protein: CASSLQRYNEQFF.

In the case of this clonotype: A read error may be the cause here, since a much bigger clone is one base away. The rearrangement links TRBV7-6 to TRBJ1-1; D not certain. The CDR3 consists of 16 residues. From germline, CDR1 is SGHVS and CDR2 FNYEAQ. The CDR3 coding sequence is TGTGCCAGCAGCTTAGGGCCGATGGGAGTAAACACTGGAGCTTTCTTT. Translated: CASSLGPMGVNTGAFF.

The chain uses TRBV19 and TRBJ1-4; D is unclear. Germline V gene lookup returns CDR1 LNHDA and CDR2 SQIVND (reference sequence). V was clipped by 2 bases and J by 3 bases, with 10 bases between them. This CDR3 contains 15 residues. Here the CDR3 reads CASSISAGPNEKLFF. The CDR3 nucleotides read TGTGCCAGTAGTATAAGCGCAGGACCTAATGAAAAACTGTTTTTT.

The chain uses TRBV6-4 and TRBJ2-3; 7 bases are shared with TRBD2. The CDR3 is 14 residues long. The germline gives CDR1 MRHNA, CDR2 SNTAGT. J gave up 4 bases and V 6 bases, and 7 bases lay outside the gene matches. The DNA of the CDR3 is TGTGCCAGCAGCCCAGGACTAGGAGCAGATACGCAGTATTTT. Protein product: CASSPGLGADTQYF.

The V gene is TRBV19, the J gene TRBJ1-5; a possible D gene is TRBD1 (5 bases). Trimming pared 3 bases from V and 7 bases from J, leaving 16 bases between. The CDR3 has 15 amino acids. Germline CDR1 and CDR2: LNHDA and SQIVND (reference sequence). CDR3 nucleotides: TGTGCCAGTAGTATCCTCGGGGGGAATAGACAGCCCCAGCATTTT. Its translation: CASSILGGNRQPQHF.

The chain combines TRBV7-2 with TRBJ2-3; 10 nucleotides agree with TRBD2. CDR1 and CDR2 from the germline V gene are SGHTA and FQGNSA. The trim removed 5 bases at V and 2 bases at J, leaving 7 bases unmatched. The CDR3 extends over 16 amino acids. The CDR3 sequence: CASSPQAGGITDTQYF. The CDR3 coding sequence is TGTGCCAGCAGCCCCCAAGCGGGGGGGATCACAGATACGCAGTATTTT.

This clonotype was detected many times. V usage is TRBV11-1 and J usage is TRBJ1-1; 7 bases line up with TRBD1. This CDR3 has 12 amino acids. The germline gives CDR1 SGHAT, CDR2 FQDESV (reference sequence). Trimming removed 5 bases from V and 6 bases from J; junction bases left unmatched: 3. The CDR3 sequence is CASSEQGPEAFF. DNA for the CDR3: TGTGCCAGCAGCGAACAGGGGCCTGAAGCTTTCTTT.

Many counts were recorded for this clonotype. This chain joins TRBV5-1 and TRBJ1-1; 11 bases map to TRBD1. The length of the CDR3 is 14 residues. Germline lookup yields CDR1 SGHRS and CDR2 YFSETQ. J lost 7 bases, V lost 6 bases, and 8 bases had no gene match. This CDR3 is CASKRGQGAGEAFF. CDR3 nucleotide sequence: TGCGCCAGCAAGAGAGGACAGGGGGCTGGTGAAGCTTTCTTT.

Ten or more counts support this clonotype. The CDR3 protein is CASKFRDRVYEQYF. The DNA of the CDR3 is TGTGCCAGCAAATTCCGGGACAGAGTTTACGAGCAGTACTTC. V usage is TRBV6-1 and J usage is TRBJ2-7; TRBD1 matches 7 bases. Germline V CDR1 and CDR2: MNHNS, SASEGT. V shed 7 bases, J shed 4 bases, and the junction held 10 bases outside the gene matches. The CDR3 covers 14 residues.

At least ten counts were recorded for this clonotype. The junction does not match germline at one end; this may be a read error. The gene calls are TRBV7-7 and TRBJ2-5; 9 bases agree with TRBD1. This CDR3 is 17 amino acids long. In germline, CDR1 is SSHAT, CDR2 FNYEAQ (reference sequence). The DNA of the CDR3 is TGTGCTAGCAGCTTAGGACAGGGGACGATCACAGCAGAGACCCAGTACTTC. Translating gives CASSLGQGTITAETQYF.

This clonotype was counted ten times or more. The V and J genes are TRBV3-1 and TRBJ1-5; weak D call: TRBD1 (6 bases). Trimming pared 0 bases from V and 7 bases from J, leaving 16 bases between. Germline loops: CDR1 LGHDT, CDR2 YNNKEL (reference sequence). The CDR3 sequence is 16 residues long. CDR3 nucleotides: TGTGCCAGCAGCCAAGATATCGGTGGAGGGGGACAGCCCCAGCATTTT. It is translated as CASSQDIGGGGQPQHF.

The chain combines TRBV15 with TRBJ2-7; no clear D. V shed 3 bases and J shed 0 bases, with 18 bases lying between them. Germline CDR1 is LNHNV and CDR2 is YYDKDF (reference sequence). The CDR3 sequence is 17 residues long. This chain's CDR3 is CATSSPGRSANSYEQYF. Written as DNA, the CDR3 is TGTGCCACCAGCAGCCCAGGCCGGTCGGCAAACTCCTACGAGCAGTACTTC. Based on the CDR3 plus reference TRBV15 and TRBJ2-7, the full variable domain is DAMVIQNPRYQVTQFGKPVTLSCSQTLNHNVMYWYQQKSSQAPKLLFHYYDKDFNNEADTPDNFQSRRPNTSFCFLDIRSPGLGDTAMYLCATSSPGRSANSYEQYFGPGTRLTVT.

Many counts were recorded for this clonotype. The V gene is TRBV12-3 or TRBV12-4, the J gene TRBJ1-5, with D possibly being TRBD1 (6 bases). V lost 5 bases to trimming and J lost 0 bases, with 11 bases between them. The CDR3 length is 15 residues. The CDR3 spells CASSSTGYSNQPQHF. The CDR3 DNA is TGTGCCAGCAGTAGCACAGGGTATAGCAATCAGCCCCAGCATTTT.

This clonotype was recorded at least ten times. The chain links TRBV4-2 to TRBJ2-1; 9 bases are a match to TRBD2. The CDR3 extends over 16 amino acids. The V and J ends lost 6 bases and 0 bases, in that order; junction bases with no gene match: 6. Germline V CDR1 and CDR2: LGHNA, YNFKEQ. CDR3 in amino acids: CASRDLAGNSYNEQFF. CDR3 nucleotides: TGTGCCAGCAGAGACCTAGCGGGGAACTCCTACAATGAGCAGTTCTTC.

This clonotype was seen ten or more times. CDR3: CASSILGGYTF. The CDR3 nucleotides are TGTGCCAGTAGTATATTAGGGGGCTACACCTTC. The J gene is TRBJ1-2, the V gene TRBV19, with D unresolved. From germline, CDR1 is LNHDA and CDR2 SQIVND (reference sequence). The V and J ends lost 2 bases and 8 bases respectively, with 6 bases between them. The CDR3 totals 11 residues.

This sequence joins TRBV6-1 and TRBJ1-1; D not certain. There are 9 residues in the CDR3. Trimming pared 11 bases from V and 8 bases from J, leaving 9 bases between. The germline gives CDR1 MNHNS, CDR2 SASEGT. CDR3 loop: CALRQEAFF. The CDR3 region has the DNA TGTGCCCTCCGGCAGGAAGCTTTCTTT.

Points on this clonotype: The junction departs from germline at one end; a sequencing error may be responsible. The V gene is TRBV24-1, the J gene TRBJ2-3; 8 nucleotides agree with TRBD1. The CDR3 loop spans 16 amino acids. Germline CDR1 is KGHDR and CDR2 is SFDVKD. CDR3 residues: CASGPRTGRSTDTQYF. The DNA for the CDR3 is TGCGCCAGCGGTCCTCGGACAGGGAGGTCCACAGATACGCAGTATTTT.

This clonotype was observed at least ten times. A clone one base away is much larger, so this may be a read error. The chain is built from TRBV6-6 and TRBJ2-7; TRBD1 is a possible D gene (5 bases). Trimming removed 7 bases from V and 2 bases from J, with 18 bases in between. CDR3 length equals 15 residues. CDR1 is MNHNY, CDR2 SVGAGI, per germline (reference sequence). DNA of the CDR3: TGTGCCAGCACCGACAGTCCCCGGAGCGCCTACGAGCAGTACTTC. Protein: CASTDSPRSAYEQYF.

This clonotype was recorded once. This chain uses TRBV9 with TRBJ1-2; the D gene is possibly TRBD1 (6 bases). Germline CDR1 reads SGDLS; CDR2 reads YYNGEE. CDR3 length: 12 amino acids. V dropped 0 bases and J dropped 7 bases, with 7 bases sitting between them. The CDR3 sequence is CASSVAQGGYTF. As DNA, the CDR3 is TGTGCCAGCAGCGTAGCACAGGGTGGCTACACCTTC.

This chain links TRBV2 with TRBJ2-5; the match to TRBD1 covers 7 bases. V gave up 1 base and J gave up 7 bases; unmatched junction bases: 6. Germline V gives CDR1 SNHLY, CDR2 FYNNEI. The CDR3 extends over 14 amino acids. The CDR3 here is CASSEGTGRGTQYF. The CDR3 DNA follows: TGTGCCAGCAGTGAAGGGACAGGTCGGGGGACCCAGTACTTC. The full variable domain, its missing parts supplied by reference TRBV2 and TRBJ2-5, is EPEVTQTPSHQVTQMGQEVILRCVPISNHLYFYWYRQILGQKVEFLVSFYNNEISEKSEIFDDQFSVERPDGSNFTLKIRSTKLEDSAMYFCASSEGTGRGTQYFGPGTRLLVL.

This clonotype was counted ten times or more. The chain uses TRBV6-1 and TRBJ2-2; possible D gene TRBD2, 6 bases. The V gene lost 1 base and the J gene lost 5 bases, with 20 bases spanning the gap. CDR3 size: 18 residues. The germline V gene has CDR1 MNHNS and CDR2 SASEGT. The CDR3 is CASSEGLSRGMRTGELFF. CDR3 DNA sequence: TGTGCCAGCAGTGAAGGTCTATCCCGGGGGATGCGGACCGGGGAGCTGTTTTTT.